This T cell receptor beta chain was identified during a study of blood T cell repertoires in COVID-19. The overall study: T cells, B-cell-depleted T cells, or PBMCs supplied cDNA or gDNA.

Data came from immunoSEQ multiplex PCR; TCRdb stores just in-frame clones and leaves some out. The sample contains fewer than 200,000 clones, under 90% of which appear only once. The length of the CDR3 is 12 residues. Per germline, CDR1 ENHRY and CDR2 SYGVKD. The V and J ends lost 6 bases and 5 bases respectively, with 10 bases between them. Adults between roughly 18 and 90 years of age took part from more than 20 US areas. Cohort 3 donors counted as recovered after two negative PCRs, clearance, or resolved symptoms. Sequenced sample: PBMCs or T cells enriched from blood (not recorded which). The sequence derives from a man aged 50 or older who had recovered from COVID-19. This chain uses TRBV10-3 with TRBJ1-1, with D maybe TRBD1 (5 bases). CDR3 nucleotide sequence: TGTGCCATCAGGGGCAGGGATACTGAAGCTTTCTTT. Residues: CAIRGRDTEAFF.